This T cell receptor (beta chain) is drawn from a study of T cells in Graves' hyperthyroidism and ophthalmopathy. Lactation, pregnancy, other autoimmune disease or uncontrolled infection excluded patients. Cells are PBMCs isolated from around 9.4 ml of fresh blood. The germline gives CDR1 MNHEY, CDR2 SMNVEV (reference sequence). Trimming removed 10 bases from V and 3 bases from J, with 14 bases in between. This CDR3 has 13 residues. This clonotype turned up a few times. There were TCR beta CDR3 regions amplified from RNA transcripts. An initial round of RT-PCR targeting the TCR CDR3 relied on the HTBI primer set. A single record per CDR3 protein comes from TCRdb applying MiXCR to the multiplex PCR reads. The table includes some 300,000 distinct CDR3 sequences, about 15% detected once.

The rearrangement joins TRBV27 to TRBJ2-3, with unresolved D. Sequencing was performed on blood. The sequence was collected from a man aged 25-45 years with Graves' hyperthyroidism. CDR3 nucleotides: TGTGCCACCGCTAGGATCGAGACAGATACGCAGTATTTT. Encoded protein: CATARIETDTQYF.